This paragraph covers one T cell receptor beta chain sequence. The data were produced by immunoSEQ multiplex PCR, yet TCRdb's version contains in-frame clones alone and is incomplete. The repertoire holds hundreds of thousands of clones, with approximately 90% as singletons. This sample is part of a study of control samples from healthy donors and cancer patients. This clonotype was sampled from a man aged 35 to 55 with head and neck cancer. Sequencing input: PBMCs.

For the CDR3, the DNA is TGTGCCAGCCGGCCGGCAGGCCAACGAAACACCATATATTTT. It codes for CASRPAGQRNTIYF. V usage is TRBV2 and J usage is TRBJ1-3; no clear D gene. This CDR3 spans 14 amino acids. V was clipped by 8 bases and J by 5 bases, with 16 bases between them. CDR1 and CDR2 (germline): SNHLY, FYNNEI.